Listed below are T cell receptor beta chains from one sample, sequenced in a study of cytomegalovirus exposure and HLA in healthy donors. TCRdb's copy holds only in-frame clones and misses some; the assay was immunoSEQ multiplex PCR. Counted here are some 120,000 clones, 80% to 85% occurring once; the ten biggest clones make up 3.9%. The material sequenced was PBMCs. These receptors came from a woman aged 25 to 39 in good health and CMV-seronegative. The CDR3 runs from the conserved cysteine through the conserved F or W. The D gene is left open where the match is weak. Clone size, where shown, is once, few, many, or a class for clones that have expanded.

>.|TRBV6-6|TRBD2|13|TRBJ2-1
TGTGCCAGCACCCCCGGGAGGGCTGGTGAGCAGTTCTTC
CASTPGRAGEQFF
>.|TRBV5-4|TRBD1|17|TRBJ2-7
TGTGCCAGCAGCTGGCCGGGACAGGGTATGGATTCGTCCGAGCAGTACTTC
CASSWPGQGMDSSEQYF
>.|TRBV7-9|.|15|TRBJ2-5
TGTGCCAGCAGCCGAGGGGGACTAAAAGAAGAGACCCAGTACTTC
CASSRGGLKEETQYF
>few|TRBV7-3|.|13|TRBJ2-7
TGTGCCAGCAGCTTACTAGGGGGAAGGGAGCAGTACTTC
CASSLLGGREQYF
>.|TRBV27|.|12|TRBJ2-7
TGTGCCAGCAGTCCGAGCTCCTACGAGCAGTACTTC
CASSPSSYEQYF
>.|TRBV4-3|TRBD1|15|TRBJ1-1
TGCGCCAGCAGCCAAGACCGGACAGGGCAAGCTGAAGCTTTCTTT
CASSQDRTGQAEAFF
>.|TRBV5-1|.|14|TRBJ2-7
TGCGCCAGCAGCTTTGGGCTTACCCCCTACGAGCAGTACTTC
CASSFGLTPYEQYF
>.|TRBV28|TRBD1|14|TRBJ2-5
TGTGCCAGCAGTAATACAGGGGGCCGGGAGACCCAGTACTTC
CASSNTGGRETQYF
>.|TRBV7-2|.|13|TRBJ1-1
TGTGCCAGCAGCCTCCTTATGAACACTGAAGCTTTCTTT
CASSLLMNTEAFF
>.|TRBV6-5|TRBD1|15|TRBJ2-2
TGTGCCAGCCGCTACAGGGGGCAGAACACCGGGGAGCTGTTTTTT
CASRYRGQNTGELFF
>.|TRBV2|TRBD1|14|TRBJ2-3
TGTGCCAGAAAGGGACAGGGAAGCACAGATACGCAGTATTTT
CARKGQGSTDTQYF
>.|TRBV27|.|17|TRBJ1-3
TGTGCCAGCAGTCCCCCGGGTGGAGGCAGCTCTGGAAACACCATATATTTT
CASSPPGGGSSGNTIYF
>.|TRBV30|.|14|TRBJ1-5
TGTGCCTGGAGTCGAGGCAGGGAAGGGCAGCCCCAGCATTTT
CAWSRGREGQPQHF
>.|TRBV19|.|15|TRBJ1-4
TGTGCCAGTAATACAGACGGGGGGCGCCGTGGAAAACTGTTTTTT
CASNTDGGRRGKLFF
>.|TRBV5-1|.|16|TRBJ2-1
TGCGCCAGCCATAAACCTGACACCCTTGCCTACAATGAGCAGTTCTTC
CASHKPDTLAYNEQFF
>.|TRBV5-1|TRBD1|15|TRBJ2-5
TGCGCCAGCAGCTTGTCCGGACAGGCCCAAGAGACCCAGTACTTC
CASSLSGQAQETQYF
>few|TRBV28|.|13|TRBJ1-5
TGTGCCAGCAGGGGCGATAGCAATCAGCCCCAGCATTTT
CASRGDSNQPQHF
>once|TRBV9|TRBD2|15|TRBJ2-1
TGTGCCAGCAGCGTTTGGGCTAGCGGAGGCAATGAGCAGTTCTTC
CASSVWASGGNEQFF
>.|TRBV5-1|TRBD2|15|TRBJ2-7
TGCGCCAGCAGCTTGCCTAGCGGGAGGAGGGACGAGCAGTACTTC
CASSLPSGRRDEQYF
>.|TRBV7-2|TRBD1|14|TRBJ2-3
TGTGCCAGCAACGGACAGGGAGGAACAGATACGCAGTATTTT
CASNGQGGTDTQYF
>once|TRBV5-1|TRBD1|15|TRBJ2-7
TGCGCCAGCAGCGAGGGGGACAGACTCTCCTACGAGCAGTACTTC
CASSEGDRLSYEQYF
>.|TRBV19|.|14|TRBJ2-7
TGTGCCAGTAGTCAGGATGGAGGGGCCGGCGAGCAGTACTTC
CASSQDGGAGEQYF
>.|TRBV5-6|.|14|TRBJ2-5
TGTGCCAGCAGCTTGGCACTGAAATTGGAGACCCAGTACTTC
CASSLALKLETQYF
>.|TRBV19|TRBD1|15|TRBJ1-5
TGTGCCAGTAGCCTACAGGGGACGCGCAATCAGCCCCAGCATTTT
CASSLQGTRNQPQHF
>few|TRBV19|.|13|TRBJ2-3
TGTGCCAGTAGTATAGGAGAACTAGATACGCAGTATTTT
CASSIGELDTQYF
>.|TRBV5-1|.|15|TRBJ1-4
TGCGCCAGCAGCTTGGGTCAGGCGACTAATGAAAAACTGTTTTTT
CASSLGQATNEKLFF
>.|TRBV11-2|TRBD1|14|TRBJ2-7
TGTGCCAGCAGCTTAGGAGACAGGGGTTACGAGCAGTACTTC
CASSLGDRGYEQYF
>.|TRBV9|TRBD2|16|TRBJ2-1
TGTGCCAGCAGCGTAGGCGCGCGGGGGTTCACAAATGAGCAGTTCTTC
CASSVGARGFTNEQFF
>.|TRBV6-4|TRBD2|16|TRBJ2-1
TGTGCCAGCAGTGCTGGGACTAGCGGGGTTAACAATGAGCAGTTCTTC
CASSAGTSGVNNEQFF
>once|TRBV15|TRBD1|18|TRBJ2-7
TGTGCCACCAGCGGCCTACCCCGGGACAGGGGTTATCTGTACGAGCAGTACTTC
CATSGLPRDRGYLYEQYF
>.|TRBV7-6|TRBD1|15|TRBJ2-5
TGTGCCAGCAGCTCGGACGACAGGGATCAAGAGACCCAGTACTTC
CASSSDDRDQETQYF
>.|TRBV11-2|.|14|TRBJ1-1
TGTGCCAGCAGCTCCGCAGGGGATACCACTGAAGCTTTCTTT
CASSSAGDTTEAFF
>.|TRBV6-5|TRBD1|15|TRBJ2-7
TGTGCCAGCAGTTTTTCCTGGACAGGAATTTACGAGCAGTACTTC
CASSFSWTGIYEQYF
>.|TRBV19|.|15|TRBJ2-1
TGTGCCAGTAGTCCTGCGGGCGGTGAATACAATGAGCAGTTCTTC
CASSPAGGEYNEQFF
>once|TRBV7-2|.|16|TRBJ2-7
TGTGCCAGCAGCCCGCGGCCCAGATTAACTTCCTACGAGCAGTACTTC
CASSPRPRLTSYEQYF
>.|TRBV19|.|14|TRBJ2-7
TGTGCCAGTAGTAAGTCTAGGGGGATCCGGGAGCAGTACTTC
CASSKSRGIREQYF
>.|TRBV11-2|.|19|TRBJ2-7
TGTGCCAGCAGCTTAGGCGAAATTTATGGGGCCAGCCTCACCTACGAGCAGTACTTC
CASSLGEIYGASLTYEQYF
>.|TRBV9|TRBD2|16|TRBJ2-2
TGTGCCAGCAGCCACCTAGCGGGATCGGACACCGGGGAGCTGTTTTTT
CASSHLAGSDTGELFF
>.|TRBV7-9|.|14|TRBJ2-1
TGTGCCAGCAGCTTATACCGGAGCGGGAATGAGCAGTTCTTC
CASSLYRSGNEQFF
>.|TRBV7-2|.|14|TRBJ1-1
TGTGCCAGCAGCTTAACTTCCGTGAACACTGAAGCTTTCTTT
CASSLTSVNTEAFF
>.|TRBV28|TRBD1|17|TRBJ2-3
TGTGCCAGTTCCTCCGGGACAGCTGGCCCAAACACAGATACGCAGTATTTT
CASSSGTAGPNTDTQYF
>.|TRBV27|.|13|TRBJ2-7
TGTGCCAGCAGTTTAGCGGCAGGGTACGAGCAGTACTTC
CASSLAAGYEQYF
>.|TRBV29-1|TRBD2|13|TRBJ2-1
TGCAGCGTTTTGCGGGAGGCCTACAATGAGCAGTTCTTC
CSVLREAYNEQFF
>.|TRBV2|.|18|TRBJ2-7
TGTGCCAGCACCCAAGGGCCAGTACGAGGAGGCGCGACCTACGAGCAGTACTTC
CASTQGPVRGGATYEQYF
>.|TRBV19|.|15|TRBJ2-7
TGTGCCAGTAGTATAGACCCCGGGACACCAAACGAGCAGTACTTC
CASSIDPGTPNEQYF
>few|TRBV18|TRBD2|16|TRBJ2-2
TGTGCCAGCTCACCCGGGACTAGCGCTAACACCGGGGAGCTGTTTTTT
CASSPGTSANTGELFF
>.|TRBV2|.|16|TRBJ2-2
TGTGCCAGCAGTGAAAAACCCGGGGAATACACCGGGGAGCTGTTTTTT
CASSEKPGEYTGELFF
>.|TRBV11-2|.|17|TRBJ2-5
TGTGCCAGCAGCCGGGGGGTACTGACAGGGGCGGGGGAGACCCAGTACTTC
CASSRGVLTGAGETQYF
>.|TRBV5-1|.|13|TRBJ1-1
TGCGCCAGCAGCTTGGGAGGTGACACTGAAGCTTTCTTT
CASSLGGDTEAFF
>.|TRBV28|.|15|TRBJ2-7
TGTGCCAGCAGGCCAATGCGGGTGGTTCACTACGAGCAGTACTTC
CASRPMRVVHYEQYF